Sequencing of this TCR beta chain was carried out in a study of blood T cell repertoires in COVID-19. Study-wide background: In each case, the material was cDNA or gDNA derived from T cells, B-cell-depleted T cells, or PBMCs.

Germline V gives CDR1 MNHEY, CDR2 SMNVEV (reference sequence). Unmatched junction bases numbered 13, after V lost 6 bases and J lost 0 bases. This CDR3 contains 17 residues. Profiled with immunoSEQ multiplex PCR; TCRdb holds only in-frame clones, not every one. In the table there are a few hundred thousand clones, roughly 90% of which are singletons. The receptor was derived from a woman aged 25 to 39 who had been exposed to COVID-19. The material sequenced was PBMCs or T cells enriched from blood (not recorded which). The chain employs TRBV27 and TRBJ1-2; 7 positions agree with TRBD1. In DNA form, the CDR3 reads TGTGCCAGCAGCCTTGTATCGACAGGGATATCTAACTATGGCTACACCTTC. It yields the protein CASSLVSTGISNYGYTF.